A selection of T cell receptor beta chains follows, all from one sample in a study of cytomegalovirus exposure and HLA in healthy donors. The assay was immunoSEQ multiplex PCR, and TCRdb's table has in-frame clones only and misses some. This table holds approximately 200,000 clones, around 88% found once. The sample taken for sequencing was PBMCs. These receptor sequences come from a woman aged 18-29 years in good health and CMV-seronegative. The CDR3 runs from the conserved cysteine through the conserved F or W. Each record gives: clone size, D gene, J gene, V gene, CDR3 DNA, CDR3 protein. D genes are given only for firm matches. Some rows have no size entry. The others give once, few or many, or a class for an expanded clone.

>NA|NA|TRBJ2-5|TRBV4-1
TGCGCCAGCAGCCAAGATTCGCGGAGCGGCCCTACGGGAGAGACCCAGTACTTC
CASSQDSRSGPTGETQYF
>NA|TRBD2|TRBJ2-1|TRBV5-1
TGCGCCAGCAGCCCAAAACGGACTAGCGGGAGGGAATCCTACTACAATGAGCAGTTCTTC
CASSPKRTSGRESYYNEQFF
>NA|TRBD2|TRBJ2-1|TRBV2
TGTGCCAGCAGTGATTTTAGACTAGCGGGAGACAATGAGCAGTTCTTC
CASSDFRLAGDNEQFF
>NA|TRBD1|TRBJ1-1|TRBV9
TGTGCCCCCAAGGACAGGGGAGGATCTGAAGCTTTCTTT
CAPKDRGGSEAFF
>NA|NA|TRBJ1-1|TRBV28
TGTGCCAGCAGTTGGGAGACAAGCACTGAAGCTTTCTTT
CASSWETSTEAFF
>NA|TRBD2|TRBJ2-7|TRBV5-8
TGTGCCAGCACGGGGCTAGCGGGGTCCTACGAGCAGTACTTC
CASTGLAGSYEQYF
>NA|NA|TRBJ2-2|TRBV29-1
TGCAGCGTTGAAGGAGGGAACACCGGGGAGCTGTTTTTT
CSVEGGNTGELFF
>NA|TRBD1|TRBJ2-7|TRBV4-1
TGCGCCAGCAGCCCCCCGAGCCCGGACAGGGGTGAGGAGCAGTACTTC
CASSPPSPDRGEEQYF
>NA|TRBD2|TRBJ2-7|TRBV28
TGTGCCAGCAGTTTATCGTTGGGTGCACTAGCGCGGGAGCAGTACTTC
CASSLSLGALAREQYF
>few|NA|TRBJ2-7|TRBV28
TGTGCCAGCAGTTTATTGGGCCGCTCCTACGAGCAGTACTTC
CASSLLGRSYEQYF
>NA|NA|TRBJ2-1|TRBV5-1
TGCGCCAGCAGCTTGGTTGGGGCCCGTCAGGATGAGCAGTTCTTC
CASSLVGARQDEQFF
>NA|NA|TRBJ1-1|TRBV4-1
TGCGCCAGCAGCCAAGATCGGCAGGCTAAGAACACTGAAGCTTTCTTT
CASSQDRQAKNTEAFF
>NA|NA|TRBJ1-5|TRBV6-6
TGTGCCAGCAGTTACTCGTGGGGCCAGCCCCAGCATTTT
CASSYSWGQPQHF
>NA|TRBD1|TRBJ2-7|TRBV27
TGTGCCAGCAGCCCTCGACAGGGGCGCGAGCAGTACTTC
CASSPRQGREQYF
>NA|NA|TRBJ1-4|TRBV7-9
TGTGCCAGCAGCTTTTGGGGGGATAATGAAAAACTGTTTTTT
CASSFWGDNEKLFF
>NA|TRBD2|TRBJ2-7|TRBV6-1
TGTGCCAGCAGTGAGGGACTAGCGGCCTCCTACGAGCAGTACTTC
CASSEGLAASYEQYF
>NA|TRBD1|TRBJ2-5|TRBV2
TGTGCCAGCGCCTTAGTCCGGACAGGGGTGGCGGAGACCCAGTACTTC
CASALVRTGVAETQYF
>NA|TRBD1|TRBJ1-5|TRBV27
TGTGCCAGCAGTTTATTACCGGACAGGGGCCGCAATCAGCCCCAGCATTTT
CASSLLPDRGRNQPQHF
>once|NA|TRBJ2-1|TRBV5-1
TGCGCCAGCAGCCAGGCCTCGGTAGGACTACGATTTGGTTCGAATGAGCAGTTCTTC
CASSQASVGLRFGSNEQFF
>NA|NA|TRBJ1-5|TRBV18
TGTGCCAGCTCACCACCGGGGGGGAACCAGCCCCAGCATTTT
CASSPPGGNQPQHF
>NA|TRBD2|TRBJ2-7|TRBV9
TGTGCCAGCAGCGTAGGTGCGGGAGCTTCCTCCTACGAGCAGTACTTC
CASSVGAGASSYEQYF
>NA|TRBD2|TRBJ2-7|TRBV10-1
TGCGCCAGCAGTGACCGACTAGCGGTCTACGAGCAGTACTTC
CASSDRLAVYEQYF
>NA|NA|TRBJ1-2|TRBV27
TGTGCCAGCAGATCCAATAGCTATGGCTACACCTTC
CASRSNSYGYTF
>NA|TRBD1|TRBJ1-1|TRBV30
TGTGCCTGGAGAAGGAACCAGGGGGCTGAAGCTTTCTTT
CAWRRNQGAEAFF
>NA|TRBD2|TRBJ2-7|TRBV5-4
TGTGCCAGCAGTTCCCCGAAGAGCGGGAGTACGGGCGAGCAGTACTTC
CASSSPKSGSTGEQYF
>NA|TRBD2|TRBJ2-2|TRBV28
TGTGCCAGCAGAGTTTCGGGAGGGCCGATCGGGGAGCTGTTTTTT
CASRVSGGPIGELFF
>NA|TRBD1|TRBJ2-1|TRBV7-6
TGTGCCAGCAGCCCCGACCCGACAGGGGGAAATTTCCAGTTCTTC
CASSPDPTGGNFQFF
>NA|TRBD2|TRBJ2-1|TRBV14
TGTGCCAGCAGCCGCAAACTAGCGGGAGGGAATGAGCAGTTCTTC
CASSRKLAGGNEQFF
>NA|TRBD2|TRBJ2-7|TRBV19
TGTGCCAGTAGTAAGCTAGCGGGAGACGGCGTCGAGCAGTACTTC
CASSKLAGDGVEQYF
>NA|TRBD1|TRBJ2-2|TRBV28
TGTGCCAGCACCACCGGGACAGTGAACACCGGGGAGCTGTTTTTT
CASTTGTVNTGELFF
>NA|TRBD2|TRBJ2-2|TRBV28
TGTGCCAGCAGTTTGCGGCTAGCGGGAGTAAGCGCCGGGGAGCTGTTTTTT
CASSLRLAGVSAGELFF
>NA|NA|TRBJ2-2|TRBV20-1
TGCAGTGGAGCACGGACCGGGGAGCTGTTTTTT
CSGARTGELFF
>NA|NA|TRBJ1-3|TRBV28
TGTGCCAGCAGTTTAAGGACAGTCATCTCTGGAAACACCATATATTTT
CASSLRTVISGNTIYF
>NA|NA|TRBJ1-1|TRBV20-1
TGCAGTGCCCGGGAGGTCGAAGCTTTCTTT
CSAREVEAFF
>NA|TRBD1|TRBJ1-5|TRBV5-1
TGCGCCAGCAGCTTGGAGGGGGCGCGGGTTCAGCCCCAGCATTTT
CASSLEGARVQPQHF
>NA|NA|TRBJ1-1|TRBV7-8
TGTGCCAGCAGCTTGGGGGGCCGGCGGGGGGCTTTCTTT
CASSLGGRRGAFF
>NA|NA|TRBJ2-1|TRBV5-1
TGCGCCAGCAGCCTAGGGACGGAGGGCAATGAGCAGTTCTTC
CASSLGTEGNEQFF
>NA|TRBD1|TRBJ1-2|TRBV27
TGTGCCAGCAGTTTTAGGGGGCTAAATGGCTACACCTTC
CASSFRGLNGYTF
>NA|NA|TRBJ2-3|TRBV7-9
TGTGCCAGCGGGAGGATACGAGATACGCAGTATTTT
CASGRIRDTQYF
>NA|NA|TRBJ1-3|TRBV10-3
TGTGCCATCAGTGAACAGTACTCTGGAAACACCATATATTTT
CAISEQYSGNTIYF
>once|NA|TRBJ2-3|TRBV15
TGTGCCACCAGCAGAGCCAGTACAGATACGCAGTATTTT
CATSRASTDTQYF
>NA|NA|TRBJ2-1|TRBV5-4
TGTGCCAGCAGCCAGGGTTGGGCGGGAAGCTCCTACAATGAGCAGTTCTTC
CASSQGWAGSSYNEQFF
>NA|TRBD1|TRBJ1-2|TRBV6-6
TGTGCCAGCAGTAAAATAACAGGGGAAGGCGGCTACACCTTC
CASSKITGEGGYTF
>NA|NA|TRBJ1-2|TRBV2
TGTGCCAGCAAGCAAAGCTATGGCTACACCTTC
CASKQSYGYTF
>few|TRBD1|TRBJ1-3|TRBV5-1
TGCGCCAGCAGCCCGACAGGGGCTGCTGGAAACACCATATATTTT
CASSPTGAAGNTIYF
>NA|TRBD1|TRBJ1-2|TRBV10-3
TGTGCCATCAGGGAACAGACAGGGACTTATGGCTACACCTTC
CAIREQTGTYGYTF
>NA|TRBD1|TRBJ2-1|TRBV10-2
TGCGCCAGCAGTGAGATGGGACAGGCTATACATGAGCAGTTCTTC
CASSEMGQAIHEQFF
>once|NA|TRBJ1-1|TRBV2
TGTGCCAGAAACAGGCGAGTGAACACTGAAGCTTTCTTT
CARNRRVNTEAFF
>NA|NA|TRBJ2-3|TRBV19
TGTGCCACTAGGGACTTAGCCGGCACAGATACGCAGTATTTT
CATRDLAGTDTQYF
>few|NA|TRBJ2-5|TRBV4-3
TGCGCCAGCAGCCAAGAAACGGGAACGGGCCGAGAGACCCAGTACTTC
CASSQETGTGRETQYF
>once|TRBD1|TRBJ1-2|TRBV18
TGTGCCAGCTCACCGAGGGACAGGGGGCATCGGAGTGACTATGGCTACACCTTC
CASSPRDRGHRSDYGYTF
>NA|TRBD2|TRBJ2-7|TRBV7-2
TGTGCCAGCAGCACGCGGGGGCCCGGGACTAGCGGGAGGTTGTACGAGCAGTACTTC
CASSTRGPGTSGRLYEQYF
>NA|NA|TRBJ1-1|TRBV30
TGTGCCTGGACCCAGGGTGGAACTGAAGCTTTCTTT
CAWTQGGTEAFF
>NA|TRBD2|TRBJ2-7|TRBV10-2
TGCGCCAGCAGTCAGAGACTAGCCTCGCTCCCCTACGAGCAGTACTTC
CASSQRLASLPYEQYF
>NA|NA|TRBJ2-5|TRBV4-2
TGTGCCAGCAGCCAAGGTTCTCGTACCGGGACACAAGAGACCCAGTACTTC
CASSQGSRTGTQETQYF
>few|NA|TRBJ1-1|TRBV30
TGTGCCTGGAGTGTATGGGAGCTGAACACTGAAGCTTTCTTT
CAWSVWELNTEAFF
>NA|NA|TRBJ1-5|TRBV7-3
TGTGCCAGCAGCTCTACAGGGTACAATCAGCCCCAGCATTTT
CASSSTGYNQPQHF
>NA|NA|TRBJ1-1|TRBV15
TGTGCCACCAGCAACCGGGACACCCTCATGAACACTGAAGCTTTCTTT
CATSNRDTLMNTEAFF